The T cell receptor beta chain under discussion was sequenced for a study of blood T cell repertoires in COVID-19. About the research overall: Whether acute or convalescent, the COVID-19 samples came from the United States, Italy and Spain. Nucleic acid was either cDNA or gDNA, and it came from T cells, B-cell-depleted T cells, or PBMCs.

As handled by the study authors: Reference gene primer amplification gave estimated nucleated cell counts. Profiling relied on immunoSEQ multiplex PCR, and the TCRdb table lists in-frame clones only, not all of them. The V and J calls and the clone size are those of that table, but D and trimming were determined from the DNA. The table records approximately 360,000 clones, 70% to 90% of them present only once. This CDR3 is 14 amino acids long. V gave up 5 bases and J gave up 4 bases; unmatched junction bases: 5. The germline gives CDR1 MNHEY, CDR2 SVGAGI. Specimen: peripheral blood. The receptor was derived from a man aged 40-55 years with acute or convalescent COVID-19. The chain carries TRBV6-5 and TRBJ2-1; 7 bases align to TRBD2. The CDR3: CASSKLGLYNEQFF. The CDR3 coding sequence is TGTGCCAGCAGTAAACTGGGACTATACAATGAGCAGTTCTTC.